This paragraph covers one TCR beta chain sequence. The assay was immunoSEQ multiplex PCR, and TCRdb's table has in-frame clones only and misses some. The sample includes about 80,000 clones, more than 85% seen only once; the top ten take around 0.69%. These data belong to a study of OX40 agonist ivuxolimab in advanced cancers. About the research overall: In this cohort, patients received ivuxolimab, an agonistic anti-OX40 (CD134) antibody. A history of anti-PD-1, anti-PD-L1 or anti-CTLA-4 therapy was acceptable, and 30% to 45% had some.

With 3 bases clipped from V and 0 bases from J, the junction kept 11 bases outside the gene matches. The CDR3 totals 19 residues. CDR1 and CDR2 from the germline V gene are MDHEN and SYDVKM. This chain connects TRBV28 to TRBJ2-6; 7 nucleotides agree with TRBD1. Sequenced material: CD4+ or CD8+ T cells sorted from blood, taken in a trial of the OX40 agonist ivuxolimab. This clonotype originated in an adult with an advanced solid tumor such as melanoma, head and neck, liver or kidney cancer. In nucleotides, the CDR3 is TGTGCCAGCAGTTTGCTAGGGCAGGGGGAGTCCTCTGGGGCCAACGTCCTGACTTTC. Its translation is CASSLLGQGESSGANVLTF.